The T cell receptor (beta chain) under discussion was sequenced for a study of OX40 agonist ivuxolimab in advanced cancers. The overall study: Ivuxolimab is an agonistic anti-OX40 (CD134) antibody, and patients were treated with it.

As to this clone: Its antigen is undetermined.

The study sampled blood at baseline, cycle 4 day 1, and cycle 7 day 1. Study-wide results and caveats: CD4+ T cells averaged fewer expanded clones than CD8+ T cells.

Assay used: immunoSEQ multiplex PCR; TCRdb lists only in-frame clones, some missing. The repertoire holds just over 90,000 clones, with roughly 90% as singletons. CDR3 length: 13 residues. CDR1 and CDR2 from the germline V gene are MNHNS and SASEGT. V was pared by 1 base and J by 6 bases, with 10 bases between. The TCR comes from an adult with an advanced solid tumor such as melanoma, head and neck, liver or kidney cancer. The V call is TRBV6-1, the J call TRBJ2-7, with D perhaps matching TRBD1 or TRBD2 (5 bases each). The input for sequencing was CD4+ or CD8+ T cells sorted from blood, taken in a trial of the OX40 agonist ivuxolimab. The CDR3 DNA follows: TGTGCCAGCAGTGAAGGGCAGGGACGCGAGCAGTACTTC. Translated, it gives CASSEGQGREQYF.